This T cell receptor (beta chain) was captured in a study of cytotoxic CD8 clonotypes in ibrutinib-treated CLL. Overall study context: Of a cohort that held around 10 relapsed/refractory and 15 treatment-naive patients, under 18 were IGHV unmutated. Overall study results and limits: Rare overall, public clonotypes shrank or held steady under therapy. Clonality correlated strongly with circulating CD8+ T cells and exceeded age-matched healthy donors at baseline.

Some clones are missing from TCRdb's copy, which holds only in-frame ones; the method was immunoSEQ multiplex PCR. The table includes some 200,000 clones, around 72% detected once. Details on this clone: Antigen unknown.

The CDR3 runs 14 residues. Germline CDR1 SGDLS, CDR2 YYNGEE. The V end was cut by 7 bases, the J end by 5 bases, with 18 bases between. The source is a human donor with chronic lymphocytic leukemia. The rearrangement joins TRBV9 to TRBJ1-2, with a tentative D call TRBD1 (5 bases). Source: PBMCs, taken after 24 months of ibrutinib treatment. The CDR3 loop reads CASGQSGGFYGYTF. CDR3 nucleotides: TGTGCCAGCGGACAAAGTGGGGGATTTTATGGCTACACCTTC.